This entry describes one TCR beta chain. With random hexamers, roughly 0.5 to 1 ug RNA was reverse transcribed. Amplification of TCR beta CDR3 across 54 Vbeta and 13 Jbeta was performed with immunoSEQ multiplex PCR. TCRdb ran MiXCR on the immunoSEQ multiplex PCR reads and lists one entry per CDR3 protein. Of fewer than 350,000 distinct CDR3 sequences listed, about 90% are singletons. With 5 bases removed from V and 2 bases from J, the gap between germline ends came to 16 bases. Germline-derived CDR1 and CDR2 are SQVTM and ANQGSEA. The CDR3 extends over 14 amino acids. The source of the sample is a study of CD8 T cells in Susac syndrome. Sequencing of TCR beta was performed on blood CD8+ and CD4+ T cells. Patients with stable or active relapsing-remitting disease, all of them treatment-naive, made up the multiple sclerosis controls.

The specimen was CD4+ T cells from PBMCs. The chain couples TRBV29-1 to TRBJ2-7; D tentatively reads TRBD1 or TRBD2 (5 bases each). The receptor comes from a human donor with multiple sclerosis. The chain's CDR3 is CSVRDGASTYEQYF. The CDR3 DNA is TGCAGCGTTAGGGACGGGGCTTCAACCTACGAGCAGTACTTC.